This TCR beta chain was identified during a study of cytomegalovirus exposure and HLA in healthy donors. This CDR3 comprises 16 residues. The ends lost 2 bases at V and 4 bases at J; junction bases unmatched: 3. Germline CDR1 is MNHNY and CDR2 is SVGAGI (reference sequence). 60 Vbeta and 13 Jbeta primers were used in PCR. Sequenced by immunoSEQ multiplex PCR; TCRdb stores in-frame clones only, minus some. The data show about 130,000 clones, 74% seen once. The clonotype was recovered from a man aged 35-49 years in good health and CMV-seropositive. The V and J genes are TRBV6-6 and TRBJ2-2; 11 bases are shared with TRBD1. The sequencing input was PBMCs. The CDR3 reads CASSYPGTGGTGELFF. The CDR3 DNA follows: TGTGCCAGCAGTTACCCCGGGACAGGGGGCACCGGGGAGCTGTTTTTT.